Each of the 23 T cell receptor beta chains below was sequenced from the same sample in a study of T cell responses to AZD1222 COVID-19 vaccine. Assay: immunoSEQ multiplex PCR; the TCRdb copy retains only in-frame clones and omits some. The repertoire consists of some 150,000 clones, with about 90% occurring once and the leading ten covering about 3%. The starting material was peripheral blood, obtained on day 0 of AZD1222 vaccination. These receptors all stem from an adult in good health.

The chain links TRBV6-2 or TRBV6-3 to TRBJ2-7, with D uncertain. Deletions cut 4 bases from V and 2 bases from J, with 6 bases between. CDR3 length: 12 amino acids. Germline lookup yields CDR1 MNHEY and CDR2 SVGEGT. The CDR3 sequence is CASSSKTYEQYF. In nucleotides, the CDR3 is TGTGCCAGCAGTTCAAAGACCTACGAGCAGTACTTC.

The chain combines TRBV2 with TRBJ2-2; 9 bases fit TRBD2. This CDR3 is 16 amino acids long. With V trimmed by 8 bases and J by 5 bases, 12 bases remained unmatched. The germline V gene has CDR1 SNHLY and CDR2 FYNNEI. Here the CDR3 DNA reads TGTGCCAGCCGGGGAGGCGGGAGGGCCGGGACCGGGGAGCTGTTTTTT. It encodes CASRGGGRAGTGELFF.

In its sample, this clone was seen once. J is TRBJ1-1 and V is TRBV5-1, with D possibly TRBD1 on 6 matching bases. The germline gives CDR1 SGHRS, CDR2 YFSETQ. This CDR3 comprises 15 residues. Trimming shortened V by 4 bases and J by 0 bases, and 13 bases separated the two germline ends. CDR3 region: CASSIQGPLNTEAFF. The CDR3 DNA follows: TGCGCCAGCAGCATACAGGGCCCGTTGAACACTGAAGCTTTCTTT. Using reference TRBV5-1 and TRBJ1-1 for the parts outside the CDR3, the full variable domain is KAGVTQTPRYLIKTRGQQVTLSCSPISGHRSVSWYQQTPGQGLQFLFEYFSETQRNKGNFPGRFSGRQFSNSRSEMNVSTLELGDSALYLCASSIQGPLNTEAFFGQGTRLTVV.

Written as DNA, the CDR3 is TGCAGTGCTAGAGAGGGGTCTCTAGCTTTCTTT. Residues: CSAREGSLAFF. The chain has TRBV20-1 and TRBJ1-1; D not certain. Germline V CDR1 and CDR2: DFQATT, SNEGSKA (reference sequence). The CDR3 has 11 amino acids. V lost 0 bases and J lost 10, with 9 bases in between.

V gene TRBV19 combines with J gene TRBJ1-2, with TRBD1 as a possible D gene (5 bases). V lost 3 bases to trimming and J lost 7 bases, with 15 bases between them. Germline V gene data show CDR1 as LNHDA and CDR2 as SQIVND (reference sequence). The CDR3 runs to 14 residues. The CDR3 bases are TGTGCCAGTAGTATGCAGGGTTCAAGGTCTGGCTACACCTTC. This sequence encodes CASSMQGSRSGYTF.

The rearrangement links TRBV18 to TRBJ1-1; D gene uncertain. The germline V gene encodes CDR1 KGHSH and CDR2 LQKENI. V shed 4 bases and J shed 5 bases, with 17 bases lying between them. This CDR3 spans 15 amino acids. The CDR3 bases are TGTGCCAGCTCACACAAAATGGACCTTGGGACTGAAGCTTTCTTT. This gives the protein CASSHKMDLGTEAFF.

CDR3 residues: CATSIPSLAGGRDEQFF. The CDR3 DNA reads TGTGCCACCAGCATACCATCACTAGCGGGGGGCAGAGATGAGCAGTTCTTC. J is TRBJ2-1 and V is TRBV15, with 12 bases matching TRBD2. The CDR3 length is 17 residues. With 4 bases clipped from V and 8 bases from J, the junction kept 12 bases outside the gene matches. Germline V gene data show CDR1 as LNHNV and CDR2 as YYDKDF (reference sequence). Filled out from reference TRBV15 and TRBJ2-1, the complete variable domain reads DAMVIQNPRYQVTQFGKPVTLSCSQTLNHNVMYWYQQKSSQAPKLLFHYYDKDFNNEADTPDNFQSRRPNTSFCFLDIRSPGLGDTAMYLCATSIPSLAGGRDEQFFGPGTRLTVL.

The chain uses TRBV27 and TRBJ2-1, with 7 positions matching TRBD2. The V gene end was trimmed by 4 bases and the J gene end by 4 bases; junction bases not matched to a gene: 10. In germline, CDR1 is MNHEY, CDR2 SMNVEV (reference sequence). The CDR3 sequence is 16 residues long. The CDR3 reads CASSSLSGIAYNEQFF. Here the CDR3 DNA reads TGTGCCAGCAGTTCCCTCAGCGGGATCGCTTACAATGAGCAGTTCTTC.

The chain couples TRBV28 to TRBJ2-5; 7 bases agree with TRBD1. The CDR3 sequence is 15 residues long. The germline CDR1 and CDR2 sequences are MDHEN and SYDVKM. The junction had 7 bases not matched to a gene; V was cut back by 4 bases and J by 2 bases. CDR3 sequence reads: CASSSNRGVQETQYF. The CDR3 DNA follows: TGTGCCAGCAGTTCGAACAGGGGAGTTCAAGAGACCCAGTACTTC.

The rearrangement uses TRBV28 and TRBJ2-1; 7 bases fit TRBD1. The CDR3 runs to 14 residues. With 8 bases clipped from V and 6 bases from J, the junction kept 10 bases outside the gene matches. Germline CDR1 is MDHEN and CDR2 is SYDVKM. CDR3 region: CASAGGEKVNEQFF. The CDR3 region has the DNA TGTGCCAGCGCAGGGGGAGAAAAGGTCAATGAGCAGTTCTTC.

The chain employs TRBV6-6 and TRBJ1-6; D is uncertain. V gave up 10 bases and J gave up 0 bases, with 7 bases separating them. The CDR3 is 13 residues long. The germline CDR1 and CDR2 sequences are MNHNY and SVGAGI (reference sequence). The CDR3 region is CAITSSYNSPLHF. The CDR3 coding sequence is TGTGCCATCACCAGCTCCTATAATTCACCCCTCCACTTT.

With regard to this clone: Other DNA sequences in the sample encode the same CDR3. The rearrangement links TRBV5-4 to TRBJ2-7; 7 bases fit TRBD1. Germline CDR1 and CDR2: SGHNT and YYREEE (reference sequence). The CDR3 contains 13 residues. V gave up 0 bases and J gave up 5 bases; unmatched junction bases: 2. Here the CDR3 reads CASSLGQGDEQYF. CDR3 in DNA: TGTGCCAGCAGCTTGGGACAGGGCGACGAGCAGTACTTC.

The V call is TRBV28, the J call TRBJ1-5, with a weak D call TRBD1 (6 bases). Germline V lookup: CDR1 MDHEN, CDR2 SYDVKM. The CDR3 runs to 15 residues. V lost 2 bases to trimming and J lost 6 bases, with 14 bases between them. In nucleotides, the CDR3 is TGTGCCAGCAGTTTAAGACAGGCTGGGAGTCAGCCCCAGCATTTT. As protein: CASSLRQAGSQPQHF.

This clone was observed a few times. V usage is TRBV4-3 and J usage is TRBJ1-4; perhaps TRBD1 as D (6 bases). CDR1 is LGHNA and CDR2 is YSLEER in the germline V gene. The CDR3 runs to 17 residues. V lost 0 bases and J lost 7, with 18 bases in between. CDR3 sequence (DNA): TGCGCCAGCAGCCAAGAAGACGCAGGGGCTATCGGTGAAAAACTGTTTTTT. Its protein is CASSQEDAGAIGEKLFF.

The rearrangement uses TRBV27 and TRBJ1-2; the match to TRBD1 covers 8 bases. The CDR3 runs 18 residues. Germline V CDR1 and CDR2: MNHEY, SMNVEV (reference sequence). Losses at the gene ends were 3 bases for V and 2 bases for J; bases not matched to a gene: 14. The chain's CDR3 is CASSLLRQGPRGNYGYTF. The DNA of the CDR3 is TGTGCCAGCAGTTTGCTTAGACAGGGGCCACGGGGAAACTATGGCTACACCTTC.

The chain combines TRBV28 with TRBJ2-2, with D hard to call. V lost 3 bases, J lost 5 bases, and 1 base lay in between. The length of the CDR3 is 11 residues. Looked up from germline, CDR1 is MDHEN and CDR2 is SYDVKM. The CDR3 nucleotides read TGTGCCAGCAGTTTTACCGGGGAGCTGTTTTTT. Residues: CASSFTGELFF.

The chain employs TRBV7-9 and TRBJ2-6; 7 bases are a match to TRBD1. Trimming cost V 6 bases and J 0 bases; bases outside gene matches: 8. The CDR3 covers 17 residues. Germline assignment: CDR1 SEHNR and CDR2 FQNEAQ (reference sequence). CDR3 region: CASRPDRASSGANVLTF. The CDR3 nucleotides are TGTGCCAGCAGGCCCGACAGGGCCTCCTCTGGGGCCAACGTCCTGACTTTC.

This chain links TRBV6-1 with TRBJ2-1; possible D gene TRBD2, 7 bases. The CDR3 is made up of 15 amino acids. Trimming took off 1 base at V and 5 bases at J, with 12 bases between the two ends. The germline gives CDR1 MNHNS, CDR2 SASEGT. CDR3 DNA: TGTGCCAGCAGTGAAGGGGGGGGGCGCAACAATGAGCAGTTCTTC. It is translated as CASSEGGGRNNEQFF.

The chain's CDR3 is CASSPARGGSGFNEQFF. The DNA for the CDR3 is TGTGCCAGCTCACCGGCCAGGGGGGGGAGCGGATTCAATGAGCAGTTCTTC. The chain uses TRBV18 and TRBJ2-1; either TRBD1 or TRBD2 may supply D (7 bases each). This CDR3 spans 17 amino acids. CDR1 KGHSH and CDR2 LQKENI come from the germline V gene. V gave up 3 bases and J gave up 6 bases, with 21 bases separating them.

The rearrangement links TRBV6-2 or TRBV6-3 to TRBJ2-2; 12 bases match TRBD2. The junction had 5 bases not matched to a gene; V was cut back by 4 bases and J by 5 bases. The CDR3 has 16 residues. Germline V lookup: CDR1 MNHEY, CDR2 SVGEGT. The CDR3 protein is CASSSTGLAGTGELFF. Written as DNA, the CDR3 is TGTGCCAGCAGTTCCACCGGACTAGCGGGAACCGGGGAGCTGTTTTTT.

The CDR3 region has the DNA TGTGCCAGCGGGACCTTAACCCGGGGCAGGAAGAACACTGAAGCTTTCTTT. Translated: CASGTLTRGRKNTEAFF. The V call is TRBV4-2, the J call TRBJ1-1, with TRBD1 as a possible D gene (5 bases). CDR1 is LGHNA and CDR2 is YNFKEQ in the germline V gene. The CDR3 totals 17 residues. V was pared by 8 bases and J by 1 base, with 23 bases between.

The V call is TRBV4-3, the J call TRBJ1-3; D uncertain. V dropped 4 bases and J dropped 0 bases, with 16 bases sitting between them. Germline V lookup: CDR1 LGHNA, CDR2 YSLEER. CDR3 length: 17 amino acids. The CDR3 DNA is TGCGCCAGCAGCCGTACCTCAGGACGGAACTCTGGAAACACCATATATTTT. This encodes CASSRTSGRNSGNTIYF.

This clone occurred once. The chain uses TRBV3-1 (or the pseudogene TRBV3-2) and TRBJ1-2, with D uncertain. The CDR3 is made up of 13 amino acids. Germline CDR1 reads LGHDT; CDR2 reads YNNKEL (reference sequence). V was clipped by 4 bases and J by 5 bases, with 11 bases between them. This chain's CDR3 is CASSPLTGYGYTF. CDR3 nucleotide sequence: TGTGCCAGCAGCCCATTGACGGGTTATGGCTACACCTTC.